The rows below give T cell receptor beta chains drawn from one sample of a study of blood T cell repertoires in COVID-19. Only in-frame clones appear in the TCRdb table, and some are missing; sequencing was by immunoSEQ multiplex PCR. The data contain approximately 190,000 clones, over 80% of them singletons. The specimen sequenced was peripheral blood. The source is a woman in her sixties with COVID-19, enrolled during active disease. Both conserved end residues are part of each CDR3. Fields, in order: D gene, clone size, V gene, J gene, CDR3 protein, CDR3 DNA. A D gene is named only where the DNA matches it firmly. Clone sizes are given selectively: once, few, many, or a class where the clone is expanded.

>-|-|TRBV5-1|TRBJ1-3
CASSPRQVSGNTIYF
TGCGCCAGCAGCCCGCGACAGGTCTCTGGAAACACCATATATTTT
>-|-|TRBV6-1|TRBJ2-2
CASSETRGSVSTGELFF
TGTGCCAGCAGTGAAACCCGTGGGAGTGTGAGCACCGGGGAGCTGTTTTTT
>-|-|TRBV29-1|TRBJ2-4
CSVDDHPGAKNIQYF
TGCAGCGTTGATGATCACCCAGGGGCCAAAAACATTCAGTACTTC
>-|-|TRBV9|TRBJ1-3
CASSPARVISGNTIYF
TGTGCCAGCAGCCCAGCACGGGTTATCTCTGGAAACACCATATATTTT
>TRBD1|-|TRBV5-1|TRBJ1-1
CASSSGTGAWELNTEAFF
TGCGCCAGCAGCTCCGGGACAGGGGCGTGGGAGTTGAACACTGAAGCTTTCTTT
>TRBD1|-|TRBV29-1|TRBJ1-3
CSVAQAPTGQGADTIYF
TGCAGCGTGGCGCAAGCTCCAACAGGACAGGGGGCGGACACCATATATTTT
>-|-|TRBV29-1|TRBJ1-2
CSVEGTAVNYGYTF
TGCAGCGTTGAAGGGACAGCCGTTAACTATGGCTACACCTTC
>-|-|TRBV29-1|TRBJ2-1
CSSYGGEQFF
TGCAGCTCCTATGGTGGTGAGCAGTTCTTC
>-|-|TRBV21-1|TRBJ2-1
CASSKSASLYDEQFF
TGTGCCAGCAGCAAAAGCGCTAGCCTCTACGATGAGCAGTTCTTC
>-|-|TRBV10-3|TRBJ2-5
CAISQRDRETQYF
TGTGCCATCAGCCAGCGTGATCGGGAGACCCAGTACTTC
>TRBD1|-|TRBV5-1|TRBJ2-7
CASSLGQGAVYEQYF
TGCGCCAGCAGCTTGGGACAGGGGGCTGTCTACGAGCAGTACTTC
>TRBD2|-|TRBV9|TRBJ2-5
CASSSYPGGQETQYF
TGTGCCAGCAGCTCCTACCCGGGGGGCCAAGAGACCCAGTACTTC
>-|-|TRBV6-4|TRBJ2-6
CASSRQDSGANVLTF
TGTGCCAGCAGCCGCCAGGATTCTGGGGCCAACGTCCTGACTTTC
>TRBD1|-|TRBV19|TRBJ2-5
CASSTIGTGKKETQYF
TGTGCCAGTAGTACTATTGGGACAGGGAAAAAAGAGACCCAGTACTTC
>-|-|TRBV2|TRBJ1-5
CASKRGAGVGQPQHF
TGTGCCAGCAAGCGAGGGGCGGGAGTAGGTCAGCCCCAGCATTTT
>-|few|TRBV5-4|TRBJ2-1
CASSLPPPAGYNEQFF
TGTGCCAGCAGCTTGCCTCCTCCGGCGGGGTACAATGAGCAGTTCTTC
>-|-|TRBV6-6|TRBJ1-1
CASGGRALNTEAFF
TGTGCCAGCGGGGGCAGGGCCCTAAACACTGAAGCTTTCTTT
>TRBD1|-|TRBV7-9|TRBJ1-4
CASSLSRQGISNEKLFF
TGTGCCAGCAGCTTAAGTAGACAGGGCATTTCTAATGAAAAACTGTTTTTT
>-|-|TRBV6-5|TRBJ1-3
CASSYSYGEAGNTIYF
TGTGCCAGCAGTTACTCGTATGGGGAGGCTGGAAACACCATATATTTT
>-|-|TRBV27|TRBJ2-3
CASRFRGNRPSTDTQYF
TGTGCCAGTCGATTTCGGGGGAACCGACCTAGCACAGATACGCAGTATTTT
>TRBD1|-|TRBV6-5|TRBJ1-2
CASGRTGQTTGYTF
TGTGCCAGCGGTCGGACAGGGCAAACTACTGGCTACACCTTC
>TRBD1|-|TRBV5-6|TRBJ1-6
CASSLRQGAGSPLHF
TGTGCCAGCAGCCTCCGACAGGGGGCTGGATCACCCCTCCACTTT
>-|-|TRBV3-1/TRBV3-2|TRBJ2-7
CASSLTRGSYEQYF
TGTGCCAGCAGCCTAACCAGGGGTTCCTACGAGCAGTACTTC
>-|-|TRBV5-4|TRBJ2-5
CASSPRGGETQYF
TGTGCCAGCAGCCCCCGTGGCGGGGAGACCCAGTACTTC
>-|-|TRBV5-1|TRBJ1-1
CASSLQWAANTEAFF
TGCGCCAGCAGCCTCCAATGGGCAGCTAACACTGAAGCTTTCTTT
>-|-|TRBV6-1|TRBJ2-5
CASSEGVSRVRYF
TGTGCCAGCAGTGAGGGCGTGTCCCGAGTCAGGTACTTC
>TRBD1|-|TRBV6-5|TRBJ2-2
CASIDRGDTGELFF
TGTGCCAGCATCGACAGGGGGGACACCGGGGAGCTGTTTTTT
>-|-|TRBV2|TRBJ2-5
CASSEDGRGLETQYF
TGTGCCAGCAGTGAAGACGGGCGGGGATTAGAGACCCAGTACTTC
>-|once|TRBV9|TRBJ2-3
CASSVKQADTQYF
TGTGCCAGCAGCGTCAAACAGGCAGATACGCAGTATTTT
>-|-|TRBV10-2|TRBJ1-2
CASSESTGYFGYTF
TGCGCCAGCAGTGAGTCGACAGGTTATTTCGGCTACACCTTC
>TRBD1|few|TRBV5-1|TRBJ2-1
CASNEGTDNEQFF
TGCGCCAGCAACGAGGGGACAGACAATGAGCAGTTCTTC
>-|-|TRBV19|TRBJ1-2
CGTNTPGVYGYTF
TGTGGCACGAACACCCCGGGAGTTTATGGCTACACCTTC
>TRBD1|once|TRBV11-2|TRBJ1-1
CASSTLRGGTGGTEAFF
TGTGCCAGCAGCACCCTCCGGGGCGGGACAGGGGGCACTGAAGCTTTCTTT